This TCR beta chain was documented in a study of Tregs in tolerant kidney transplant recipients (dated by TCRdb to the late 2010s). A note on the overall study: The transplants used related donors with nonmyeloablative bone marrow transplantation, and mixed chimerism in the human trials was transient. The study applied TCRbeta sequencing to find donor-specific regulatory T cells before combined kidney and bone marrow transplantation and then followed those same cells after transplant.

Findings and caveats that apply to the study as a whole: The most biologically relevant and donor-specific TCRbeta repertoire appeared to be identified by expanding Tregs with activated donor B cells. PCR primers changed over time for some patients, so nucleotide-level comparison across those patients' samples was not possible. Because the study included only a small number of patients, the results must be confirmed in larger populations and under other immunosuppression protocols. Biological reproducibility was not examined directly, but technical replication error appeared to be minimal. Donor-specific Treg expansion exceeded global Treg expansion in tolerant patients, suggesting antigen-driven rather than nonspecific expansion.

The germline V gene specifies KGHSH as CDR1 and LQKENI as CDR2. The V end gives up 4 bases and the J end 4 bases, leaving 8 bases in the junction not matched to a gene. The CDR3 goes from the cysteine to the phenylalanine over 16 residues. CDR3 DNA is the only sequence kept; it has 48 bases, read in frame from the first base. This clone was seen just once. The specificity of this receptor is unknown. Base-call qualities are not available, and no considerably larger clone is one nucleotide away. For TCRbeta CDR3 sequencing, genomic DNA from the sorted cells was extracted using the QIAGEN DNeasy Blood and Tissue Kit. High-throughput TCRbeta CDR3 sequencing was carried out commercially through immunoSEQ, with PCR amplification with bias correction and internal controls included. As for the authors' bioinformatics: Unique productive TCRbeta sequences were defined by CDR3 nucleotide sequence where primers matched, and otherwise by CDR3 amino acid sequence together with Vbeta and Jbeta genes. A sequence was defined as donor-reactive if the sequence was expanded at least 5-fold in CFSE-low cells compared with unstimulated cells and had a frequency of at least 0.01% in CFSE-low cells. Jensen-Shannon divergence, calculated on the top 100 TCRbeta sequences ranked by frequency, was used to quantify repertoire divergence. For any sample with multiple sequencing runs, sorting error was corrected in each run separately before the runs were pooled. TCRdb provides this immuneACCESS table in a form limited to in-frame rearrangements. Some clones are lacking; in checked studies, under half of them reflect an unresolved V gene, and why the rest are absent is not known. V and J calls plus clone size are reproduced from that table; the DNA served to infer D and trimming. The table for this sample lists thousands of clones; 34% of them were counted only once. Together, the top ten hold 5.5% to 7% of the sample.

In the paper's terms, the time point label means: blood sample drawn before combined kidney and bone marrow transplant. For bulk CFSE mixed lymphocyte reactions, CFSE-labeled recipient PBMCs were cocultured for 6 days with irradiated donor PBMCs, after which the cells were stained for CD3/CD4/CD8 and FACS-sorted. The patients were 4 recipients of combined kidney and bone marrow transplants from the ITN036ST trial, and samples were available only for these trial subjects. Healthy control blood was processed by Ficoll density gradient to PBMCs and cryopreserved; patient PBMCs were collected before and after transplant.

This receptor was obtained from a human patient who received a combined kidney and bone marrow transplant. The V and J genes are TRBV18 and TRBJ2-3; 10 central nucleotides agree with TRBD2. The sequences come from CD8+ T cells from blood cultured with allogeneic cells, collected before the transplant. CDR3 loop: CASSLPPSGSPDTQYF. At the DNA level, the sequence is TGTGCCAGCTCACTACCCCCTAGCGGGAGCCCAGATACGCAGTATTTT.